The 2 T cell receptor beta chains below come from one sample, sequenced in a study of PD-1 blockade in classical Hodgkin lymphoma. This sample's time point: cycle 4 day 1 (C4D1), after more than five weeks of nivolumab. Every one of the patients relapsed after autologous stem cell transplantation (brentuximab vedotin exposure was variable). Clones were read by immunoSEQ multiplex PCR, and TCRdb kept only the in-frame ones, dropping some. The sample includes roughly 36,000 clones, 75% to 85% of them seen just once. Sequenced here: peripheral blood mononuclear cells (PBMCs), sampled before the fourth cycle of nivolumab. These receptors all stem from a human donor with classical Hodgkin lymphoma.

In nucleotides, the CDR3 is TGTGCCAGCAGCTTAGTTGGGGGAGAATCACCCCTCCACTTT. Encoded protein: CASSLVGGESPLHF. The chain has TRBV7-9 and TRBJ1-6, with D possibly matching TRBD1 (5 bases). The germline V gene has CDR1 SEHNR and CDR2 FQNEAQ (reference sequence). CDR3 length: 14 amino acids. Trimming took off 1 base at V and 10 bases at J, with 11 bases between the two ends.

The rearrangement links TRBV13 to TRBJ2-5, with D tentatively TRBD1 (6 bases). CDR3 size: 16 residues. The V gene lost 3 bases and the J gene lost 1 base, with 15 bases spanning the gap. The germline V gene has CDR1 PRHDT and CDR2 FYEKMQ (reference sequence). CDR3 in amino acids: CASSFQGFPSQETQYF. CDR3 bases: TGTGCCAGCAGCTTTCAGGGGTTTCCCTCCCAAGAGACCCAGTACTTC.